Listed below are T cell receptor beta chains from one sample, sequenced in a study of cytotoxic CD8 clonotypes in ibrutinib-treated CLL. The protocol was immunoSEQ multiplex PCR, while the TCRdb copy is restricted to in-frame clones and leaves out a portion. The table records 30,000 to 50,000 clones, approximately 67% of them present only once. This material consisted of PBMCs, taken at disease progression, from a patient treated with ibrutinib. All receptors derive from a human donor with chronic lymphocytic leukemia. The CDR3 runs from the conserved cysteine through the conserved F or W. Each record gives: D gene, J gene, clone size, V gene, CDR3 protein, CDR3 DNA. D genes are given only for firm matches. Only part of the rows carry a size: once, few, many, or a class if the clone is expanded.

-,TRBJ2-7,-,TRBV28,CASSPPPNYEQYF,TGTGCCAGCAGTCCCCCCCCGAACTACGAGCAGTACTTC
-,TRBJ1-4,-,TRBV11-3,CASSPFGGNEKLFF,TGTGCCAGTTCCCCTTTTGGAGGGAATGAAAAACTGTTTTTT
TRBD1,TRBJ2-7,-,TRBV15,CATSRGGTESSYEQYF,TGTGCCACCAGCAGAGGGGGGACAGAGAGCTCCTACGAGCAGTACTTC
-,TRBJ1-5,few,TRBV7-2,CASSLADGPNQPQHF,TGTGCCAGCAGCTTAGCGGACGGTCCTAATCAGCCCCAGCATTTT
-,TRBJ2-1,-,TRBV9,CASSVGRSTRRAYNEQFF,TGTGCCAGCAGCGTAGGTCGCAGTACCCGGCGGGCCTACAATGAGCAGTTCTTC
-,TRBJ2-1,-,TRBV19,CASSPPGTGSYNEQFF,TGTGCCAGTAGTCCCCCCGGGACTGGGAGCTACAATGAGCAGTTCTTC
TRBD2,TRBJ2-3,medium-sized,TRBV7-3,CASSLSSGSSDTQYF,TGTGCCAGCAGCCTTTCTAGCGGGAGTTCAGATACGCAGTATTTT
TRBD1,TRBJ1-5,-,TRBV15,CATSGTEYQPQHF,TGTGCCACCAGCGGGACAGAATATCAGCCCCAGCATTTT
-,TRBJ1-1,few,TRBV13,CASSTRETSNTEAFF,TGTGCCAGCAGCACCCGGGAGACTTCGAACACTGAAGCTTTCTTT
-,TRBJ2-5,few,TRBV30,CAWRAQETQYF,TGTGCCTGGCGGGCTCAAGAGACCCAGTACTTC
-,TRBJ2-7,once,TRBV5-1,CASRFSSYEQYF,TGCGCCAGCAGGTTTAGCTCCTACGAGCAGTACTTC
TRBD1,TRBJ1-3,-,TRBV7-8,CASSLGSPGQGGGNTIYF,TGTGCCAGCAGCTTAGGATCTCCTGGACAGGGGGGTGGAAACACCATATATTTT
-,TRBJ2-2,-,TRBV5-1,CASSLAWPQGAGELFF,TGCGCCAGCAGCTTGGCCTGGCCCCAAGGGGCCGGGGAGCTGTTTTTT
-,TRBJ1-1,-,TRBV27,CASSLWGGSMNTEAFF,TGTGCCAGCAGTTTATGGGGGGGTTCCATGAACACTGAAGCTTTCTTT
-,TRBJ2-6,-,TRBV10-3,CAINTSPASGANVLTF,TGTGCCATCAATACTAGTCCCGCTTCTGGGGCCAACGTCCTGACTTTC
TRBD1,TRBJ2-3,-,TRBV5-4,CASTPHGQLSGQGGTDTQYF,TGTGCCAGCACACCCCATGGACAGCTCAGCGGACAGGGTGGTACAGATACGCAGTATTTT
-,TRBJ2-5,-,TRBV14,CASSQLGLAAQETQYF,TGTGCCAGCAGCCAGCTTGGATTAGCAGCCCAAGAGACCCAGTACTTC
TRBD1,TRBJ2-1,-,TRBV27,CASNYRGSRNEQFF,TGTGCCAGCAACTACAGGGGCTCGCGTAATGAGCAGTTCTTC
TRBD2,TRBJ2-3,-,TRBV27,CASSLGGRADTQYF,TGTGCCAGCAGTTTAGGCGGGAGGGCAGATACGCAGTATTTT
TRBD1,TRBJ1-2,-,TRBV11-3,CASSPGQNPNYGYTF,TGTGCCAGCAGCCCGGGACAGAATCCTAACTATGGCTACACCTTC
-,TRBJ1-5,-,TRBV28,CASSSLAERSNQPQHF,TGTGCCAGCAGTTCTCTTGCGGAGAGGAGCAATCAGCCCCAGCATTTT
-,TRBJ2-1,-,TRBV7-7,CASSLTDYNEQFF,TGTGCTAGCAGCCTTACAGACTACAATGAGCAGTTCTTC
-,TRBJ1-4,few,TRBV30,CAWTLTGTTEKLFF,TGTGCCTGGACCTTAACAGGGACCACCGAAAAACTGTTTTTT
-,TRBJ1-1,few,TRBV11-3,CASSAGENTEAFF,TGTGCCAGCAGCGCCGGGGAGAACACTGAAGCTTTCTTT
-,TRBJ1-5,few,TRBV7-2,CASSHLRGPQHF,TGTGCCAGCAGCCACCTTCGGGGGCCCCAGCATTTT
-,TRBJ2-3,-,TRBV7-2,CASSPRPQGSTDTQYF,TGTGCCAGCAGCCCAAGACCCCAGGGATCCACAGATACGCAGTATTTT
TRBD2,TRBJ2-5,-,TRBV5-1,CASSSLPGLAGAETQYF,TGCGCCAGCAGCTCGTTACCGGGACTAGCGGGAGCCGAGACCCAGTACTTC
TRBD1,TRBJ2-7,-,TRBV5-4,CASSPPDRAGEQYF,TGTGCCAGCAGCCCCCCCGACAGGGCGGGCGAGCAGTACTTC
TRBD2,TRBJ2-2,-,TRBV7-9,CASSSSGRALGGELFF,TGTGCCAGCAGCTCCAGCGGGAGGGCCCTTGGAGGGGAGCTGTTTTTT
TRBD2,TRBJ2-7,-,TRBV11-3,CASSLSGKGYEQYF,TGTGCCAGCAGCCTTAGCGGGAAAGGTTACGAGCAGTACTTC
TRBD1,TRBJ1-2,-,TRBV18,CASSQGQGVYYGYTF,TGTGCCAGCTCCCAAGGACAGGGGGTTTACTATGGCTACACCTTC
-,TRBJ2-1,-,TRBV25-1,CASSDRVNYNEQFF,TGTGCCAGCAGTGACAGGGTTAACTACAATGAGCAGTTCTTC
-,TRBJ2-5,-,TRBV7-9,CASSSRGLETQYF,TGTGCCAGCAGCTCCCGAGGTTTAGAGACCCAGTACTTC
TRBD2,TRBJ2-1,few,TRBV28,CASRTTLAGVNNEQFF,TGTGCCAGCCGGACCACACTAGCGGGAGTTAACAATGAGCAGTTCTTC
-,TRBJ2-1,few,TRBV7-2,CASSIPGTGGHEQFF,TGTGCCAGCAGCATCCCCGGGACTGGCGGCCATGAGCAGTTCTTC
-,TRBJ1-3,few,TRBV7-6,CASSQMWGVGNTIYF,TGTGCCAGCAGCCAAATGTGGGGGGTTGGAAACACCATATATTTT
-,TRBJ2-1,-,TRBV7-8,CASSATGKVNNEQFF,TGTGCCAGCAGCGCTACAGGCAAAGTTAACAATGAGCAGTTCTTC
TRBD2,TRBJ2-3,-,TRBV28,CASSLFGRESTDTQYF,TGTGCCAGCAGTTTGTTTGGGCGGGAGAGCACAGATACGCAGTATTTT
TRBD1,TRBJ1-2,few,TRBV19,CASKGDRGGDYGYTF,TGTGCCAGTAAGGGGGACAGGGGTGGTGACTATGGCTACACCTTC
-,TRBJ1-5,-,TRBV19,CASSPRDRPQHF,TGTGCCAGTAGTCCGAGGGATCGGCCCCAGCATTTT
-,TRBJ1-5,few,TRBV29-1,CSVRFAGGSNQPQHF,TGCAGCGTTCGGTTTGCGGGTGGCAGCAATCAGCCCCAGCATTTT
TRBD2,TRBJ2-7,-,TRBV11-1,CASSLAGGPDEQYF,TGTGCCAGCAGCTTAGCGGGAGGGCCCGACGAGCAGTACTTC
TRBD1,TRBJ1-4,once,TRBV27,CASRWTGWAEEKLFF,TGTGCCAGCAGGTGGACAGGGTGGGCCGAAGAAAAACTGTTTTTT
TRBD1,TRBJ2-1,-,TRBV7-2,CASSSRQGSEQFF,TGTGCCAGCAGCTCTCGACAGGGGAGTGAGCAGTTCTTC
TRBD2,TRBJ2-7,-,TRBV13,CASSSSGRAAYEQYF,TGTGCCAGCAGCTCTAGCGGGAGGGCCGCCTACGAGCAGTACTTC
TRBD1,TRBJ1-6,few,TRBV27,CASSYDRGRSSPLHF,TGTGCCAGCAGTTACGACAGGGGGCGAAGTTCACCCCTCCACTTT